The T cell receptor beta chain described here comes from a study of graft-versus-host responses after intestinal transplantation. From the graft tissue, intraepithelial and lamina propria lymphocytes were released through processing. This CDR3 has 14 amino acids. The V gene end was trimmed by 5 bases and the J gene end by 11 bases; junction bases not matched to a gene: 12. Germline CDR1 and CDR2: KGHSH and LQKENI. Sequenced by immunoSEQ multiplex PCR; TCRdb stores in-frame clones only, minus some. Among roughly 15,000 clones listed, approximately 62% were seen once. The sequence was collected from a human patient who received an intestinal transplant, so some T cells may come from the graft donor. The chain couples TRBV18 to TRBJ2-5, with TRBD1 identical over 9 bases. Sequencing used ileum tissue, obtained 524 days after transplant. The CDR3 nucleotides are TGTGCCAGCTCATCCTTCGGACAGGGGTGGGAGCAGTACTTC. Residues: CASSSFGQGWEQYF.